Detailed here is one T cell receptor beta chain. Its antigen is currently unknown. This sample is part of a study of neoadjuvant nivolumab and ipilimumab in lung cancer. Study findings and constraints: Only two of four nivolumab-treated tumors gained richness and clonality by surgery. Resected tumors had greater TCR richness and clonality than uninvolved lung. TCR clonality did not significantly correlate with pathologic tumor regression.

Profiled with immunoSEQ multiplex PCR; TCRdb holds only in-frame clones, not every one. This table has some 38,000 clones, roughly nine tenths appearing once. V was clipped by 5 bases and J by 5 bases; unmatched bases: 6. The CDR3 runs to 14 residues. Per germline, CDR1 SQVTM and CDR2 ANQGSEA. This specimen was peripheral blood, taken before neoadjuvant nivolumab, alone or with ipilimumab. This clonotype originated in an adult with non-small cell lung cancer. V usage is TRBV29-1 and J usage is TRBJ2-5; 12 bases align to TRBD2. CDR3 sequence: CSVSKTSGSETQYF. The CDR3 bases are TGCAGCGTTTCAAAGACTAGCGGGAGTGAGACCCAGTACTTC. The whole variable domain, remainder taken from reference TRBV29-1 and TRBJ2-5, is SAVISQKPSRDICQRGTSLTIQCQVDSQVTMMFWYRQQPGQSLTLIATANQGSEATYESGFVIDKFPISRPNLTFSTLTVSNMSPEDSSIYLCSVSKTSGSETQYFGPGTRLLVL.